Below are 28 T cell receptor beta chains sequenced from a single sample in a study of T cells in Graves' hyperthyroidism and ophthalmopathy (dated by TCRdb to about 2019). Library method: multiplex PCR. Sequenced on an Illumina HiSeq 2000. Amplification of TCR beta CDR3 regions was carried out from RNA transcripts. A first-round RT-PCR of the TCR CDR3 used the HTBI primer set with the Qiagen OneStep RT-PCR kit. TCRdb reprocessing: public reads trimmed at Q25 with fastp, clones called with MiXCR, in-frame beta chains kept. Rows with one shared CDR3 protein collapse into an entry with the most common genes and DNA. Present in this sample are approximately 740,000 distinct CDR3 sequences, around 15% of which were seen just once. The top ten clonotypes cover about 10% of the sample. The sample taken for sequencing was blood. These receptors were obtained from a woman between 18 and 30 years old with Graves' hyperthyroidism.

Ten or more counts support this clonotype. The rearrangement joins TRBV5-1 to TRBJ2-7, with unresolved D. Trimming shortened V by 0 bases and J by 6 bases, and 16 bases separated the two germline ends. There are 15 residues in the CDR3. Germline lookup yields CDR1 SGHRS and CDR2 YFSETQ. The DNA for the CDR3 is TGCGCCAGCAGCTTGGAGACTCGACCTACCGCCGAGCAGTACTTC. Protein sequence: CASSLETRPTAEQYF.

There are many counts of this clonotype. The rearrangement uses TRBV6-1 and TRBJ2-7; 8 nucleotides align to TRBD1. From germline, CDR1 is MNHNS and CDR2 SASEGT. This CDR3 has 17 amino acids. J gave up 2 bases and V 5 bases, and 14 bases lay outside the gene matches. Here the CDR3 DNA reads TGTGCCAGCAGTCCCCGGGGGTGGCAGGGGGCCACCTACGAGCAGTACTTC. It encodes CASSPRGWQGATYEQYF.

J is TRBJ2-6 and V is TRBV24-1; D is unresolved. Germline-derived CDR1 and CDR2 are KGHDR and SFDVKD. V gave up 0 bases and J gave up 4 bases, with 12 bases separating them. The CDR3 has 17 amino acids. The CDR3 sequence: CATSDLNPAGGANVLTF. The CDR3 DNA reads TGTGCCACCAGTGATTTGAACCCAGCAGGAGGGGCCAACGTCCTGACTTTC.

This CDR3 is CATKTAGGRNTEAFF. In nucleotides, the CDR3 is TGTGCCACCAAAACGGCGGGGGGAAGGAACACTGAAGCTTTCTTT. J is TRBJ1-1 and V is TRBV15; TRBD1 might be the D (5 bases). CDR3 length: 15 amino acids. Germline-derived CDR1 and CDR2 are LNHNV and YYDKDF (reference sequence). Trimming cost V 7 bases and J 1 base, with 16 bases left between them.

This clonotype appeared many times. V gene TRBV2 combines with J gene TRBJ1-2; 12 bases line up with TRBD1. Per germline, CDR1 SNHLY and CDR2 FYNNEI. This CDR3 has 17 amino acids. The V segment lost 6 bases and the J segment 8 bases; nucleotides outside the gene matches: 16. The CDR3: CASRRPGDRDRGRGYTF. CDR3 bases: TGTGCCAGCAGACGCCCTGGCGACCGGGACAGGGGGCGAGGCTACACCTTC.

This clonotype was picked up many times. This sequence joins TRBV5-1 and TRBJ2-1; 9 bases fit TRBD2. The CDR3 covers 14 residues. Losses at the gene ends were 7 bases for V and 2 bases for J; bases not matched to a gene: 4. Germline CDR1 reads SGHRS; CDR2 reads YFSETQ. The CDR3 loop reads CASGAGGTYNEQFF. The CDR3, as DNA: TGCGCCAGCGGAGCGGGAGGAACCTACAATGAGCAGTTCTTC.

This clonotype was detected a few times. The chain carries TRBV4-1 and TRBJ2-7; D is possibly TRBD2 (5 bases). The ends were cut back, 0 bases at V and 2 bases at J, with 11 bases in the middle. The CDR3 spans 15 residues. Per germline, CDR1 MGHRA and CDR2 YSYEKL. This chain's CDR3 is CASSQERAATYEQYF. As DNA, the CDR3 is TGCGCCAGCAGCCAAGAACGAGCGGCTACCTACGAGCAGTACTTC.

This clonotype occurred many times. The chain is built from TRBV20-1 and TRBJ2-5, with D possibly TRBD2 on 5 matching bases. Germline loops: CDR1 DFQATT, CDR2 SNEGSKA (reference sequence). V was clipped by 7 bases and J by 2 bases, with 11 bases between them. CDR3 length: 12 residues. CDR3 DNA sequence: TGCAGTGGGGCGAGAGGGCAAGAGACCCAGTACTTC. Translated: CSGARGQETQYF.

J is TRBJ2-7 and V is TRBV20-1; no firm D call. The CDR3 extends over 15 amino acids. Trimming removed 1 base from V and 0 bases from J, with 13 bases in between. Per germline, CDR1 DFQATT and CDR2 SNEGSKA (reference sequence). The CDR3 DNA is TGCAGTGCTAGAGCTCCCGCAGGCTTCTCCTACGAGCAGTACTTC. It specifies CSARAPAGFSYEQYF.

This clonotype has just a few counts. The chain carries TRBV10-3 and TRBJ1-5, with D unresolved. The CDR3 has 13 amino acids. With 4 bases removed from V and 10 bases from J, the gap between germline ends came to 14 bases. Germline CDR1 ENHRY, CDR2 SYGVKD. The chain's CDR3 is CAISGVPDDPQHF. The DNA of the CDR3 is TGTGCCATCAGTGGAGTACCGGATGACCCCCAGCATTTT.

The CDR3 is CASGTGLNQPQHF. CDR3 sequence (DNA): TGTGCCAGCGGGACAGGGTTAAATCAGCCCCAGCATTTT. The chain employs TRBV27 and TRBJ1-5, with 9 bases matching TRBD1. CDR3 length equals 13 residues. Looked up from germline, CDR1 is MNHEY and CDR2 is SMNVEV (reference sequence). Unmatched junction bases numbered 3, after V lost 8 bases and J lost 4 bases.

This clonotype was observed at least ten times. V gene TRBV18 combines with J gene TRBJ1-2; possible D gene TRBD1, 5 bases. Per germline, CDR1 KGHSH and CDR2 LQKENI. V was cut by 2 bases and J by 8 bases, with 18 bases left in between. The CDR3 runs to 15 residues. The CDR3 spells CASSPFTGTDAGYTF. The CDR3 DNA sequence: TGTGCCAGCTCACCATTCACCGGGACCGACGCCGGCTACACCTTC.

The V call is TRBV9, the J call TRBJ1-4, with no clear D. Trimming pared 4 bases from V and 13 bases from J, leaving 11 bases between. Germline-derived CDR1 and CDR2 are SGDLS and YYNGEE. The CDR3 totals 11 residues. CDR3 amino acids: CASSSGSLLFF. For the CDR3, the DNA is TGTGCCAGCAGCTCAGGCTCACTACTGTTTTTT.

The rearrangement links TRBV13 to TRBJ2-1; TRBD2 matches 10 bases. Trimming at V came to 7 bases and at J to 7 bases, leaving 7 bases not matched to a gene. The CDR3 loop spans 14 amino acids. Germline V gene lookup returns CDR1 PRHDT and CDR2 FYEKMQ (reference sequence). CDR3: CASTLLSGRNEQFF. CDR3 in DNA: TGTGCCAGCACCCTACTTAGCGGGAGGAATGAGCAGTTCTTC.

This rearrangement joins TRBV2 to TRBJ2-7; TRBD1 aligns across 7 bases. The J segment lost 2 bases and the V segment lost 1 base, leaving 2 bases of the junction unmatched. CDR1 and CDR2 (germline): SNHLY, FYNNEI. The CDR3 has 14 amino acids. The CDR3: CASSEDRGAYEQYF. The CDR3 nucleotides read TGTGCCAGCAGTGAAGACAGGGGCGCCTACGAGCAGTACTTC.

The chain is built from TRBV19 and TRBJ1-2; no clear D gene. The CDR3 is 14 amino acids. Germline V lookup: CDR1 LNHDA, CDR2 SQIVND (reference sequence). Trimming removed 3 bases at V and 1 base at J, with 9 bases between. The CDR3 DNA sequence: TGTGCCAGTAGTATCCAGATTTTTAACTATGGCTACACCTTC. This gives the protein CASSIQIFNYGYTF.

This clonotype has a handful of counts. A much more abundant neighbour one base away suggests this may be a read error. This chain joins TRBV18 and TRBJ1-1; possibly TRBD1 for D (6 bases). CDR3 size: 15 residues. Germline loops: CDR1 KGHSH, CDR2 LQKENI. Here the CDR3 reads CASSHYRDPNTEASF. The CDR3 nucleotides read TGTGCCAGCTCTCACTACAGGGACCCTAACACTGAAGCTTCCTTT.

In its sample, this clonotype was seen many times. The rearrangement links TRBV6-1 to TRBJ1-5; 9 positions agree with TRBD1. The germline gives CDR1 MNHNS, CDR2 SASEGT. The CDR3 totals 15 residues. The V segment lost 6 bases and the J segment 5 bases; nucleotides outside the gene matches: 8. This CDR3 is CASRDTGGWHQPQHF. The CDR3 nucleotides read TGTGCCAGCAGGGATACAGGGGGCTGGCATCAGCCCCAGCATTTT.

This clonotype was recorded many times. The rearrangement joins TRBV5-1 to TRBJ1-2; TRBD1 agrees at 7 bases. This CDR3 region has 13 residues. Germline CDR1 SGHRS, CDR2 YFSETQ. V lost 5 bases, J lost 10 bases, and 11 bases stayed unmatched. This CDR3 reads CASRAIGQDVYTF. CDR3 bases: TGCGCCAGCAGAGCGATAGGACAGGACGTCTACACCTTC.

The chain joins TRBV20-1 to TRBJ2-2; D perhaps matches TRBD2 (6 bases). V was clipped by 3 bases and J by 8 bases, with 13 bases between them. The CDR3 length is 13 residues. Per germline, CDR1 DFQATT and CDR2 SNEGSKA (reference sequence). CDR3 residues: CSASRGNSGELFF. CDR3 DNA sequence: TGCAGTGCTAGTCGGGGGAATTCGGGGGAGCTGTTTTTT.

This clonotype was seen ten or more times. The V and J genes are TRBV30 and TRBJ2-7; D unresolved. With 3 bases removed from V and 2 bases from J, the gap between germline ends came to 11 bases. The CDR3 totals 13 residues. Germline-derived CDR1 and CDR2 are GTSNPN and SVGIG (reference sequence). Here the CDR3 reads CAWRSAPTYEQYF. CDR3 DNA: TGTGCCTGGAGGTCGGCACCTACCTACGAGCAGTACTTC. The full variable domain, with the rest looked up from reference TRBV30 and TRBJ2-7, is SQTIHQWPATLVQPVGSPLSLECTVEGTSNPNLYWYRQAAGRGLQLLFYSVGIGQISSEVPQNLSASRPQDRQFILSSKKLLLSDSGFYLCAWRSAPTYEQYFGPGTRLTVT.

This clonotype has at least ten counts. This chain uses TRBV18 with TRBJ2-5; D remains ambiguous. This CDR3 spans 14 amino acids. CDR1 KGHSH and CDR2 LQKENI come from the germline V gene. The ends were cut back, 3 bases at V and 2 bases at J, with 10 bases in the middle. As DNA, the CDR3 is TGTGCCAGCTCACCGGACGGTCCACAAGAGACCCAGTACTTC. As protein: CASSPDGPQETQYF.

This clonotype was counted only a few times. This sequence joins TRBV28 and TRBJ2-7; no clear D gene. Trimming pared 2 bases from V and 3 bases from J, leaving 11 bases between. CDR1 and CDR2 from the germline V gene are MDHEN and SYDVKM. CDR3 length equals 14 residues. CDR3 sequence (DNA): TGTGCCAGCAGTTTACTTTACAGATACTACGAGCAGTACTTC. Translation: CASSLLYRYYEQYF.

The chain uses TRBV12-3 or TRBV12-4 and TRBJ1-6; D remains unclear. The CDR3 spans 10 residues. V dropped 10 bases and J dropped 11 bases, with 9 bases sitting between them. In DNA, the CDR3 is TGTGCCACAAGTGGAGCACCCCTCCACTTT. Translating gives CATSGAPLHF.

In the case of this clonotype: This may be a read error: a much more frequent sequence differs by one nucleotide. The V call is TRBV20-1, the J call TRBJ1-1; weak D call: TRBD1 (5 bases). V lost 3 bases and J lost 5, with 7 bases in between. The germline V gene has CDR1 DFQATT and CDR2 SNEGSKA (reference sequence). The CDR3 runs to 11 residues. The CDR3 is CSASGGTEAFF. For the CDR3, the DNA is TGCAGTGCTAGTGGGGGGACTGAAGCTTTCTTT.

Regarding this clonotype: A much larger clone is a single base away; this may be a read error. The chain combines TRBV20-1 with TRBJ2-1, with 7 bases identical to TRBD2. The CDR3 length is 17 residues. V lost 4 bases to trimming and J lost 10 bases; unmatched junction nucleotides: 22. Germline CDR1 and CDR2: DFQATT and SNEGSKA (reference sequence). CDR3 protein: CSATRRQTQAGSYEQFF. DNA for the CDR3: TGCAGTGCTACCCGGAGACAGACCCAAGCGGGATCCTACGAGCAGTTCTTC.

The genes are TRBV6-1 and TRBJ1-4, with 10 bases identical to TRBD1. Unmatched junction bases numbered 7, after V lost 4 bases and J lost 8 bases. CDR3 length: 15 amino acids. Per germline, CDR1 MNHNS and CDR2 SASEGT. The CDR3 reads CASSGFGTGVEKLFF. The CDR3 bases are TGTGCCAGCAGTGGGTTCGGGACAGGGGTCGAAAAACTGTTTTTT.

There are many counts of this clonotype. DNA for the CDR3: TGCAGCGTTGAAGAACCTCCTGCAGGGACTTTCTTT. It specifies CSVEEPPAGTFF. V gene TRBV29-1 combines with J gene TRBJ1-1; perhaps TRBD1 as D (5 bases). Germline-derived CDR1 and CDR2 are SQVTM and ANQGSEA. V lost 0 bases, J lost 12 bases, and 14 bases lay in between. The CDR3 extends over 12 amino acids.